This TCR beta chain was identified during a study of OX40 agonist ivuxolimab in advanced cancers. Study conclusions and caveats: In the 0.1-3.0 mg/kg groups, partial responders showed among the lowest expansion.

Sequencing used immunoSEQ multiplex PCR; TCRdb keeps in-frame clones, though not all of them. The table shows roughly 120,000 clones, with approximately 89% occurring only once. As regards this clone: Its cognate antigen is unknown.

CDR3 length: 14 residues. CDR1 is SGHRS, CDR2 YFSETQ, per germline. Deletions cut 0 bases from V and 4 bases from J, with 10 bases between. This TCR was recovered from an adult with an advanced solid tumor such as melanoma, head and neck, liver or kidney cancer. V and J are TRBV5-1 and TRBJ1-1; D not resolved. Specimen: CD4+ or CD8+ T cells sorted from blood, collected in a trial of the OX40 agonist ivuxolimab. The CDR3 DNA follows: TGCGCCAGCAGCTTGGCGCAGCTTGGCACTGAAGCTTTCTTT. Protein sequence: CASSLAQLGTEAFF.